The 17 T cell receptor beta chains below were found in one sample sequenced in a study of blood T cell repertoires in COVID-19. Data came from immunoSEQ multiplex PCR; TCRdb stores just in-frame clones and leaves some out. Counted here are about 370,000 clones, 85% to 90% occurring once; the ten biggest clones make up 6.5%. The specimen was peripheral blood. Receptors originate from a young man with active or convalescent COVID-19.

The chain links TRBV3-1 (or the pseudogene TRBV3-2) to TRBJ2-4, with 7 bases identical to TRBD1. Trimming at V came to 0 bases and at J to 5 bases, leaving 1 base not matched to a gene. The CDR3 length is 14 residues. Looked up from germline, CDR1 is LGHDT and CDR2 is YNNKEL (reference sequence). The CDR3 DNA reads TGTGCCAGCAGCCAAGAAGGGGGCCAAAACATTCAGTACTTC. This sequence encodes CASSQEGGQNIQYF.

The CDR3, as DNA: TGTGCCAGTAGTCCGACGACAGATAGCAATCAGCCCCAGCATTTT. Its protein is CASSPTTDSNQPQHF. The rearrangement uses TRBV19 and TRBJ1-5, with D possibly being TRBD1 (5 bases). Trimming left V 5 bases short and J 0 bases short, with 11 bases between. Germline assignment: CDR1 LNHDA and CDR2 SQIVND (reference sequence). This CDR3 is 15 amino acids long.

This chain joins TRBV29-1 and TRBJ2-3; 8 bases map to TRBD1. The V segment lost 6 bases and the J segment 7 bases; nucleotides outside the gene matches: 6. Germline values: CDR1 SQVTM, CDR2 ANQGSEA. The CDR3 has 12 residues. CDR3 sequence (DNA): TGCAGCGTCAGGACAGGGAGGCATACGCAGTATTTT. Residues: CSVRTGRHTQYF.

The rearrangement joins TRBV7-8 to TRBJ2-7; D unresolved. The CDR3 is 15 residues long. V lost 1 base and J lost 2, with 12 bases in between. Germline loops: CDR1 SGHVS, CDR2 FQNEAQ. The CDR3 DNA sequence: TGTGCCAGCAGCTTAGGGTCAACAGACCCCTACGAGCAGTACTTC. Protein: CASSLGSTDPYEQYF.

This clone was seen a single time. The rearrangement joins TRBV4-1 to TRBJ2-2; possibly TRBD1 for D (5 bases). CDR1 and CDR2 from the germline V gene are MGHRA and YSYEKL. This CDR3 has 17 amino acids. V shed 2 bases and J shed 0 bases, with 13 bases lying between them. This CDR3 is CASSQSRAPPNTGELFF. CDR3 in DNA: TGCGCCAGCAGCCAATCCAGGGCCCCCCCGAACACCGGGGAGCTGTTTTTT.

This clone has a single count. CDR3 coding DNA: TGTGCCAGTACCGCCGGGACAGGGGGCGGCATTCAGTACTTC. Translating gives CASTAGTGGGIQYF. The chain uses TRBV19 and TRBJ2-4; TRBD1 matches at 12 bases. CDR1 is LNHDA, CDR2 SQIVND, per germline (reference sequence). Trimming cost V 7 bases and J 9 bases; bases outside gene matches: 7. The CDR3 is 14 residues long.

This chain uses TRBV18 with TRBJ1-4; a possible D gene is TRBD1 (6 bases). V was pared by 2 bases and J by 4 bases, with 8 bases between. The CDR3 runs 14 residues. CDR1 is KGHSH, CDR2 LQKENI, per germline. CDR3 sequence reads: CASSPRTVNEKLFF. DNA of the CDR3: TGTGCCAGCTCACCAAGGACAGTTAATGAAAAACTGTTTTTT.

V usage is TRBV2 and J usage is TRBJ1-2; D is perhaps TRBD1 (6 bases). Germline V lookup: CDR1 SNHLY, CDR2 FYNNEI. V dropped 6 bases and J dropped 8 bases, with 19 bases sitting between them. The CDR3 totals 14 residues. CDR3 region: CASRSQGSIGGYTF. The CDR3 DNA is TGTGCCAGCAGATCCCAGGGGAGCATTGGCGGCTACACCTTC.

The chain uses TRBV2 and TRBJ2-3, with 16 positions matching TRBD2. The V gene's germline CDR1 is SNHLY and CDR2 FYNNEI. The CDR3 contains 17 residues. The ends lost 6 bases at V and 4 bases at J; junction bases unmatched: 7. The CDR3 DNA is TGTGCCAGCAGCCTTGATGGGACTAGCGGGGGGGCAGATACGCAGTATTTT. It yields the protein CASSLDGTSGGADTQYF.

The V and J genes are TRBV6-1 and TRBJ1-2, with a weak D call TRBD1 (5 bases). The CDR3 extends over 17 amino acids. CDR1 is MNHNS and CDR2 is SASEGT in the germline V gene. V was pared by 2 bases and J by 2 bases, with 18 bases between. This CDR3 reads CASSESQGKGKNYGYTF. In nucleotides, the CDR3 is TGTGCCAGCAGTGAATCCCAAGGGAAGGGGAAGAACTATGGCTACACCTTC.

The genes are TRBV3-1 (or the pseudogene TRBV3-2) and TRBJ2-1, with 9 bases fitting TRBD1. This CDR3 has 17 amino acids. V trimming: 3 bases; J trimming: 7 bases; junction bases outside the gene matches: 13. The V gene's germline CDR1 is LGHDT and CDR2 YNNKEL (reference sequence). CDR3 in DNA: TGTGCCAGCAGCCAGAAGCTACAGGGGGCGCCGGGGAATGAGCAGTTCTTC. Its translation: CASSQKLQGAPGNEQFF.

This sequence joins TRBV18 and TRBJ2-3; TRBD1 might be the D (5 bases). Germline CDR1 reads KGHSH; CDR2 reads LQKENI. Trimming cost V 6 bases and J 0 bases, with 16 bases left between them. The CDR3 has 16 amino acids. The CDR3 sequence is CASSLALQASTDTQYF. The CDR3 DNA reads TGTGCCAGCTCCCTCGCTTTACAGGCGAGCACAGATACGCAGTATTTT.

The J gene is TRBJ1-1, the V gene TRBV29-1; D perhaps matches TRBD1 (5 bases). V was shortened by 8 bases and J by 1 base, with 8 bases between the two germline ends. Germline V gives CDR1 SQVTM, CDR2 ANQGSEA. CDR3 size: 11 residues. CDR3 in DNA: TGCAGCCTCAGGGAGAACACTGAAGCTTTCTTT. Its protein is CSLRENTEAFF.

This clone appeared once. V usage is TRBV30 and J usage is TRBJ1-3, with 7 bases aligning to TRBD1. The length of the CDR3 is 12 residues. J was trimmed by 8 bases and V by 5 bases; bases with no gene match: 6. Germline CDR1 reads GTSNPN; CDR2 reads SVGIG (reference sequence). The CDR3 loop reads CAWASGGDTIYF. Written as DNA, the CDR3 is TGTGCCTGGGCTTCAGGGGGTGACACCATATATTTT.

The chain joins TRBV6-2 or TRBV6-3 to TRBJ2-3; TRBD2 might be the D (6 bases). V lost 5 bases, J lost 0 bases, and 12 bases lay in between. CDR1 and CDR2 (germline): MNHEY, SVGEGT. The CDR3 extends over 15 amino acids. In DNA form, the CDR3 reads TGTGCCAGCAGTATAATAGCGGCTAGCACAGATACGCAGTATTTT. Protein sequence: CASSIIAASTDTQYF.

Points on this clone: The sample holds other DNA sequences that translate to the same CDR3. V gene TRBV12-3 or TRBV12-4 combines with J gene TRBJ1-2; 7 nucleotides agree with TRBD1. The CDR3 has 13 residues. J was trimmed by 6 bases and V by 2 bases; bases with no gene match: 3. This chain's CDR3 is CASSLTGVDGYTF. Here the CDR3 DNA reads TGTGCCAGCAGTTTAACAGGGGTGGATGGCTACACCTTC.

The rearrangement uses TRBV7-8 and TRBJ2-2, with TRBD2 identical over 14 bases. Germline V gene data show CDR1 as SGHVS and CDR2 as FQNEAQ. The V and J ends lost 5 bases and 6 bases, in that order; junction bases with no gene match: 11. The CDR3 runs 18 residues. The CDR3 is CASSGTSGRLFLSGELFF. The DNA of the CDR3 is TGTGCCAGCAGCGGGACTAGCGGGAGACTGTTCTTGTCCGGGGAGCTGTTTTTT.